The 21 T cell receptor beta chains presented below share a single source sample, sequenced in a study of T cell repertoires in cytomegalovirus infection. TCRdb itself ran the reads through MiXCR, one entry per CDR3 protein. The sample carries around 180,000 distinct CDR3 sequences, roughly 28% recorded once. Material: PBMCs. The source is a human donor in good health (CMV status not recorded). Some clones in this sample may be carry-over from other donors' samples.

V and J are TRBV27 and TRBJ1-1; a weak D match, TRBD1 (5 bases). The CDR3 contains 15 residues. Trimming shortened V by 2 bases and J by 4 bases, and 14 bases separated the two germline ends. CDR1 is MNHEY and CDR2 is SMNVEV in the germline V gene (reference sequence). CDR3 amino acids: CASSLGTHRATEAFF. CDR3 coding DNA: TGTGCCAGCAGTTTAGGGACCCATCGTGCCACTGAAGCTTTCTTT.

This clonotype appeared many times. The chain has TRBV11-2 and TRBJ2-7; D may be TRBD1 or TRBD2 (6 bases each). The V gene's germline CDR1 is SGHAT and CDR2 FQNNGV. V was cut by 5 bases and J by 6 bases, with 17 bases left in between. This CDR3 has 14 residues. CDR3 protein: CASSMNREVTEQYF. The CDR3 nucleotides read TGTGCCAGCAGCATGAACAGGGAGGTAACCGAGCAGTACTTC.

This clonotype was observed a handful of times. V usage is TRBV29-1 and J usage is TRBJ2-3; possible D gene TRBD1, 5 bases. Trimming took off 7 bases at V and 3 bases at J, with 8 bases between the two ends. The CDR3 is made up of 11 amino acids. Per the germline V gene, CDR1 is SQVTM and CDR2 is ANQGSEA. In nucleotides, the CDR3 is TGCAGCGCCCAGGGAACAGATACGCAGTATTTT. Translation: CSAQGTDTQYF.

This clonotype was counted once. CDR3 in amino acids: CASSQVLGGSYNEQFF. Written as DNA, the CDR3 is TGCGCCAGCAGCCAAGTTTTGGGGGGATCCTACAATGAGCAGTTCTTC. The chain uses TRBV4-3 and TRBJ2-1; D is perhaps TRBD2 (6 bases). V was clipped by 1 base and J by 1 base, with 11 bases between them. Germline lookup yields CDR1 LGHNA and CDR2 YSLEER. The CDR3 loop spans 16 amino acids.

The V gene is TRBV7-9, the J gene TRBJ1-2, with D unclear. Germline CDR1 is SEHNR and CDR2 is FQNEAQ (reference sequence). V dropped 3 bases and J dropped 4 bases, with 12 bases sitting between them. This CDR3 is built from 14 residues. This chain's CDR3 is CASSFGQLSYGYTF. DNA of the CDR3: TGTGCCAGCAGCTTCGGCCAATTAAGCTATGGCTACACCTTC.

This clonotype appeared many times. The rearrangement uses TRBV7-2 and TRBJ1-2, with D possibly being TRBD1 (5 bases). V was cut by 5 bases and J by 2 bases, with 12 bases left in between. Germline V lookup: CDR1 SGHTA, CDR2 FQGNSA. The CDR3 is 14 residues long. The CDR3 region is CASSPGTVNYGYTF. In nucleotides, the CDR3 is TGTGCCAGCAGCCCCGGGACGGTGAACTATGGCTACACCTTC. Filled out from reference TRBV7-2 and TRBJ1-2, the complete variable domain reads GAGVSQSPSNKVTEKGKDVELRCDPISGHTALYWYRQSLGQGLEFLIYFQGNSAPDKSGLPSDRFSAERTGGSVSTLTIQRTQQEDSAVYLCASSPGTVNYGYTFGSGTRLTVV.

This clonotype has a count of ten or more. V is TRBV6-5 and J is TRBJ2-4; D is ambiguous. With 6 bases removed from V and 0 bases from J, the gap between germline ends came to 6 bases. From germline, CDR1 is MNHEY and CDR2 SVGAGI. The CDR3 covers 13 residues. In nucleotides, the CDR3 is TGTGCCAGCAGGACTGGAGCCAAAAACATTCAGTACTTC. Protein product: CASRTGAKNIQYF.

Notes on this clonotype: At one boundary the junction diverges from the germline segment, which might be a read error. This sequence joins TRBV7-9 and TRBJ1-4, with 11 bases aligning to TRBD1. This CDR3 spans 14 amino acids. The germline CDR1 and CDR2 sequences are SEHNR and FQNEAQ (reference sequence). In nucleotides, the CDR3 is TGTGCCAGCAGCTGGGACAGGGGGAATGAAGAACTGTTTTTT. Translation gives CASSWDRGNEELFF.

This clonotype was counted only a few times. The chain has TRBV5-6 and TRBJ2-2, with 9 bases that match TRBD1. V was clipped by 3 bases and J by 6 bases; unmatched bases: 6. The CDR3 consists of 15 residues. Germline V lookup: CDR1 SGHDT, CDR2 YYEEEE. The CDR3 DNA reads TGTGCCAGCAGCTGGGGACAGGGAATAGCCGGGGAGCTGTTTTTT. Its protein is CASSWGQGIAGELFF.

Turning to this clonotype: A read error may explain this, as a much larger clone is one base away. The chain carries TRBV7-2 and TRBJ1-2; D perhaps matches TRBD1 (5 bases). This CDR3 comprises 14 residues. Looked up from germline, CDR1 is SGHTA and CDR2 is FQGNSA. The CDR3 loop reads CASSSYGAIYDYTF. As DNA, the CDR3 is TGTGCCAGCAGCTCATACGGGGCCATCTATGACTACACCTTC.

This chain joins TRBV20-1 and TRBJ2-3; no definite D call. Trimming shortened V by 0 bases and J by 1 base, and 5 bases separated the two germline ends. The CDR3 covers 13 residues. Germline V gives CDR1 DFQATT, CDR2 SNEGSKA (reference sequence). Here the CDR3 reads CSARDRRTDTQYF. DNA for the CDR3: TGCAGTGCTAGAGATCGGCGCACAGATACGCAGTATTTT.

The V gene is TRBV6-1, the J gene TRBJ1-1, with D unresolved. The CDR3 is 14 amino acids. With 3 bases removed from V and 3 bases from J, the gap between germline ends came to 11 bases. CDR1 and CDR2 (germline): MNHNS, SASEGT. The CDR3 loop is CASSDATGDTEAFF. The CDR3 bases are TGTGCCAGCAGTGATGCGACCGGGGACACTGAAGCTTTCTTT.

The chain recombines TRBV20-1 with TRBJ1-6; D is unresolved. The CDR3 is 13 residues long. Germline values: CDR1 DFQATT, CDR2 SNEGSKA (reference sequence). Trimming cost V 1 base and J 3 bases, with 4 bases left between them. This chain's CDR3 is CSARADYNSPLHF. The CDR3 nucleotides read TGCAGTGCTAGAGCGGACTATAATTCACCCCTCCACTTT.

There are a few counts of this clonotype. V is TRBV11-2 and J is TRBJ1-2; TRBD1 is a possible D gene (6 bases). This CDR3 has 12 amino acids. V lost 3 bases and J lost 5, with 7 bases in between. Germline loops: CDR1 SGHAT, CDR2 FQNNGV. The CDR3: CASSFTGYGYTF. The CDR3 DNA follows: TGTGCCAGCAGCTTTACAGGGTATGGCTACACCTTC.

This clonotype has only a few counts. This chain joins TRBV29-1 and TRBJ1-1; no clear D. V was pared by 3 bases and J by 3 bases, with 14 bases between. This CDR3 has 14 amino acids. CDR1 and CDR2 from the germline V gene are SQVTM and ANQGSEA. CDR3: CSVENYGLDTEAFF. In DNA form, the CDR3 reads TGCAGCGTTGAGAATTATGGGCTTGACACTGAAGCTTTCTTT.

The chain recombines TRBV6-2 or TRBV6-3 with TRBJ2-6, with 7 nucleotides matching TRBD1. The CDR3 sequence is 17 residues long. From germline, CDR1 is MNHEY and CDR2 SVGEGT. Losses at the gene ends were 2 bases for V and 1 base for J; bases not matched to a gene: 5. CDR3 amino acids: CASSYEAGGSGANVLTF. The CDR3 region has the DNA TGTGCCAGCAGTTACGAGGCAGGGGGTTCTGGGGCCAACGTCCTGACTTTC.

The V and J genes are TRBV19 and TRBJ1-4, with TRBD1 identical over 7 bases. The CDR3 consists of 14 residues. Unmatched junction bases numbered 9, after V lost 7 bases and J lost 7 bases. In germline, CDR1 is LNHDA, CDR2 SQIVND (reference sequence). CDR3 sequence: CASINRGGSEKLFF. For the CDR3, the DNA is TGTGCCAGTATTAACAGGGGAGGAAGTGAAAAACTGTTTTTT.

This clonotype was detected ten times or more. This chain links TRBV12-3 or TRBV12-4 with TRBJ2-5; D not resolved. This CDR3 has 11 residues. V was pared by 8 bases and J by 5 bases, with 9 bases between. The CDR3: CASGESETQYF. In DNA form, the CDR3 reads TGTGCCAGCGGAGAATCGGAGACCCAGTACTTC.

This clonotype was recorded at least ten times. In nucleotides, the CDR3 is TGTGCCAGCAGCTTAGGACGGGTCAGGGGGCCGGGCGGGGAGCTGTTTTTT. It specifies CASSLGRVRGPGGELFF. This chain links TRBV7-8 with TRBJ2-2; 8 bases line up with TRBD1. V trimming: 1 base; J trimming: 7 bases; junction bases outside the gene matches: 11. CDR1 and CDR2 from the germline V gene are SGHVS and FQNEAQ. The CDR3 loop spans 17 amino acids.

This chain joins TRBV9 and TRBJ1-5; D remains ambiguous. With 0 bases removed from V and 2 bases from J, the gap between germline ends came to 6 bases. Germline values: CDR1 SGDLS, CDR2 YYNGEE. This CDR3 region has 14 residues. The CDR3 region has the DNA TGTGCCAGCAGCGTAGCTGCCGGCAATCAGCCCCAGCATTTT. Translation gives CASSVAAGNQPQHF.

The sample holds a few counts of this clonotype. This rearrangement joins TRBV4-2 to TRBJ1-2; a possible D gene is TRBD1 (5 bases). Looked up from germline, CDR1 is LGHNA and CDR2 is YNFKEQ. Trimming removed 0 bases at V and 6 bases at J, with 14 bases between. CDR3 length: 15 residues. The CDR3 bases are TGTGCCAGCAGCCAAGATCTTCAGGGCAGGAATGGCTACACCTTC. Its protein is CASSQDLQGRNGYTF.